A single sample gave rise to the 20 T cell receptor beta chains below, sequenced in a study of T cells expressing NK-cell markers. One entry per CDR3 protein, without DNA, is what TCRdb gives after re-calling the 5' RACE reads. In total, the table holds over 350,000 distinct CDR3 sequences. Material for sequencing was blood T cells: a sorted CD56 or NKG2C T cell subset, CD4+ or CD8+ T cells, or bulk PBMC T cells (not recorded which). The receptor source for this set is a woman aged 45 to 65 in good health.

This rearrangement joins TRBV5-1 to TRBJ2-7; the D call of TRBD2 rests on TCRdb alone, since no DNA is present to check it. Germline V lookup: CDR1 SGHRS, CDR2 YFSETQ. This CDR3 contains 16 residues. The CDR3 loop is CASSLAGGLASHEQYF.

The rearrangement uses TRBV9 and TRBJ2-2; TCRdb's D gene call, TRBD2, goes unchecked for lack of DNA. Germline lookup yields CDR1 SGDLS and CDR2 YYNGEE. This CDR3 spans 17 amino acids. This CDR3 is CASSAGKLAAYTGELFF. Combining the CDR3 with reference TRBV9 and TRBJ2-2 gives the whole variable domain DSGVTQTPKHLITATGQRVTLRCSPRSGDLSVYWYQQSLDQGLQFLIQYYNGEERAKGNILERFSAQQFPDLHSELNLSSLELGDSALYFCASSAGKLAAYTGELFFGEGSRLTVL.

This CDR3 reads CASSLLLRDTQYF. V and J are TRBV7-9 and TRBJ2-3. CDR3 length equals 13 residues. Germline CDR1 reads SEHNR; CDR2 reads FQNEAQ (reference sequence).

This chain joins TRBV4-1 and TRBJ2-2; TCRdb picks TRBD2, but there is no DNA to check that call. Per germline, CDR1 MGHRA and CDR2 YSYEKL. This CDR3 is 17 amino acids long. CDR3 sequence: CASSQPRSGVNTGELFF.

The chain employs TRBV18 and TRBJ2-3; TCRdb lists TRBD2, though no DNA is available to test this call. The CDR3 sequence is 13 residues long. Germline V gives CDR1 KGHSH, CDR2 LQKENI. The CDR3 here is CATQGRAADTQYF.

This chain joins TRBV5-6 and TRBJ2-5; TCRdb indicates TRBD2, and absent DNA this call remains unverified. Germline V lookup: CDR1 SGHDT, CDR2 YYEEEE. CDR3 size: 14 residues. This CDR3 reads CASSSGTRQETQYF.

The chain employs TRBV5-6 and TRBJ1-2; TCRdb's assignment of TRBD1 cannot be checked, as there is no DNA. Germline CDR1 is SGHDT and CDR2 is YYEEEE. The CDR3 is 13 amino acids. CDR3 sequence: CASSLIQGDGYTF.

The chain uses TRBV6-5 and TRBJ2-7. The germline V gene encodes CDR1 MNHEY and CDR2 SVGAGI. The CDR3 loop spans 14 amino acids. The CDR3 sequence: CASSYADSSYEQYF.

This chain connects TRBV15 to TRBJ2-7. Germline assignment: CDR1 LNHNV and CDR2 YYDKDF (reference sequence). The CDR3 runs to 12 residues. This CDR3 is CATSIDISEQYF.

The chain is built from TRBV5-1 and TRBJ2-5. The CDR3 runs to 14 residues. CDR1 is SGHRS, CDR2 YFSETQ, per germline. CDR3 region: CASSLAGIRETQYF.

The rearrangement links TRBV2 to TRBJ2-1; there is no DNA to check the TCRdb D call of TRBD1. CDR3 length: 13 residues. The germline CDR1 and CDR2 sequences are SNHLY and FYNNEI. The CDR3: CASSSDTLNEQFF.

The chain joins TRBV7-9 to TRBJ1-1; the TCRdb call, TRBD1, lacks DNA for checking. In germline, CDR1 is SEHNR, CDR2 FQNEAQ (reference sequence). CDR3 length equals 16 residues. CDR3: CASSLDPQLRNTEAFF. Filled out from reference TRBV7-9 and TRBJ1-1, the complete variable domain reads DTGVSQNPRHKITKRGQNVTFRCDPISEHNRLYWYRQTLGQGPEFLTYFQNEAQLEKSRLLSDRFSAERPKGSFSTLEIQRTEQGDSAMYLCASSLDPQLRNTEAFFGQGTRLTVV.

The chain carries TRBV20-1 and TRBJ2-3; TCRdb lists TRBD2, though no DNA is available to test this call. The V gene's germline CDR1 is DFQATT and CDR2 SNEGSKA (reference sequence). This CDR3 has 17 residues. CDR3 amino acids: CSARPPLAGVGTDTQYF.

This chain links TRBV6-1 with TRBJ2-7; without DNA, the TCRdb call of TRBD1 cannot be checked. Germline-derived CDR1 and CDR2 are MNHNS and SASEGT. The CDR3 runs to 15 residues. This CDR3 reads CASSGDPGGRDEQYF.

The rearrangement joins TRBV18 to TRBJ1-2; TCRdb proposes TRBD1, but this gene call is untestable without DNA. CDR1 is KGHSH and CDR2 is LQKENI in the germline V gene. The CDR3 totals 14 residues. CDR3 amino acids: CASSSDSTNYGYTF.

The genes are TRBV20-1 and TRBJ2-7; TCRdb indicates TRBD2, and absent DNA this call remains unverified. Germline V lookup: CDR1 DFQATT, CDR2 SNEGSKA (reference sequence). This CDR3 region has 15 residues. Here the CDR3 reads CSARDGREVFSEQYF.

J is TRBJ2-1 and V is TRBV12-3 or TRBV12-4. The CDR3 extends over 11 amino acids. The CDR3: CASSPANEQFF.

The V gene is TRBV7-9, the J gene TRBJ2-1. Looked up from germline, CDR1 is SEHNR and CDR2 is FQNEAQ (reference sequence). This CDR3 spans 15 amino acids. This CDR3 reads CASSFSATSYNEQFF.

The chain recombines TRBV25-1 with TRBJ2-7. CDR1 and CDR2 from the germline V gene are MGHDK and SYGVNS. CDR3 size: 13 residues. The CDR3: CASSESVRSEQYF.

The chain is built from TRBV11-2 and TRBJ2-1; TCRdb gives TRBD1 as the D gene, but with no DNA this cannot be confirmed. CDR1 and CDR2 from the germline V gene are SGHAT and FQNNGV. The CDR3 length is 14 residues. The CDR3: CASHHGTGRDEQFF.